This TCR beta chain was captured by sequencing in a study of CD8+ T cells in alopecia areata. Overall study findings and caveats: Relative to normal scalp, lesional scalp, especially alopecia totalis/universalis, showed higher clonality.

Concerning this clone: Its specificity is unknown.

RNA extraction was followed by reverse transcription into cDNA, which acted as the sequencing template. Measured with immunoSEQ multiplex PCR; TCRdb has only the in-frame clones, and not every one. Here the sample spans some 170,000 clones, around 64% being singletons. The CDR3 length is 13 residues. The V gene end was trimmed by 7 bases and the J gene end by 1 base; junction bases not matched to a gene: 5. Germline V gives CDR1 SQVTM, CDR2 ANQGSEA. V and J are TRBV29-1 and TRBJ2-7, with 9 bases lining up with TRBD1. The clonotype comes from a human donor with alopecia areata. Sequencing was performed on CD8+ T cells sorted from blood, taken at week 0. The CDR3 region is CSAQTGGSYEQYF. In DNA, the CDR3 is TGCAGCGCCCAGACAGGGGGATCCTACGAGCAGTACTTC.